Following are 8 T cell receptor beta chains from one sample sequenced in a study of blood T cell repertoires in COVID-19. Here immunoSEQ multiplex PCR was the method, and the copy in TCRdb shows in-frame clones only, minus some. The sample lists roughly 330,000 clones, over 75% seen once, with roughly 10% in the top ten. The specimen was PBMCs or T cells enriched from blood (not recorded which). Receptors were obtained from a woman between 18 and 29 years old who had recovered from COVID-19.

The chain combines TRBV2 with TRBJ1-6; 10 positions match TRBD1. This CDR3 is built from 14 residues. Per the germline V gene, CDR1 is SNHLY and CDR2 is FYNNEI. The J segment lost 10 bases and the V segment lost 6 bases, leaving 6 bases of the junction unmatched. The chain's CDR3 is CASRAGQGKSPLHF. CDR3 DNA sequence: TGTGCCAGCAGAGCGGGACAGGGGAAATCACCCCTCCACTTT.

The V and J genes are TRBV9 and TRBJ2-1; 11 bases match TRBD2. CDR3 length: 15 residues. From germline, CDR1 is SGDLS and CDR2 YYNGEE. Trimming at V came to 4 bases and at J to 4 bases, leaving 4 bases not matched to a gene. CDR3 residues: CASSPGLADYNEQFF. CDR3 coding DNA: TGTGCCAGCAGCCCGGGACTAGCGGATTACAATGAGCAGTTCTTC.

The chain has TRBV7-9 and TRBJ2-5; 10 bases are a match to TRBD2. The germline V gene encodes CDR1 SEHNR and CDR2 FQNEAQ (reference sequence). CDR3 length: 14 residues. Trimming at V came to 8 bases and at J to 6 bases, leaving 9 bases not matched to a gene. The chain's CDR3 is CASSGELAGKTQYF. The CDR3 coding sequence is TGTGCCAGCTCCGGAGAACTAGCGGGAAAGACCCAGTACTTC.

The chain employs TRBV7-5 and TRBJ1-1; TRBD1, the table's D call, lacks a check against the DNA. TRBV7-5 is a pseudogene locus. CDR3 length: 17 amino acids. CDR3 protein: CVRSYGWSGKENTEAFF. The CDR3 region has the DNA TGTGTCAGAAGCTACGGTTGGTCAGGGAAGGAGAACACTGAAGCTTTCTTT.

CDR3 bases: TGTGCCACCAGTGATCCCAGGAGGGCGAACACCGGGGAGCTGTTTTTT. This gives the protein CATSDPRRANTGELFF. The chain uses TRBV24-1 and TRBJ2-2, with D possibly matching TRBD2 (6 bases). The germline V gene encodes CDR1 KGHDR and CDR2 SFDVKD. The CDR3 runs 16 residues. V lost 3 bases to trimming and J lost 0 bases, with 10 bases between them.

The V and J genes are TRBV19 and TRBJ2-1; 8 bases fit TRBD1. This CDR3 region has 16 residues. V was pared by 3 bases and J by 7 bases, with 11 bases of the junction left unmatched. Per germline, CDR1 LNHDA and CDR2 SQIVND (reference sequence). The CDR3 is CASSIRMQGARNEQFF. The CDR3 DNA reads as TGTGCCAGTAGTATCAGGATGCAGGGGGCGAGGAATGAGCAGTTCTTC.

CDR3 sequence (DNA): TGTGCCAGCAGAAGCCTAAAAAGCGGGACATACAATGAGCAGTTCTTC. Protein: CASRSLKSGTYNEQFF. The chain uses TRBV2 and TRBJ2-1; a weak D match, TRBD2 (7 bases). In germline, CDR1 is SNHLY, CDR2 FYNNEI. The CDR3 has 16 residues. With 6 bases removed from V and 4 bases from J, the gap between germline ends came to 19 bases.

This clone has a single count. The rearrangement joins TRBV30 to TRBJ2-2, with 13 bases fitting TRBD2. Germline trimming cut 4 bases from V and 6 bases from J; bases unmatched to any gene: 2. The CDR3 is made up of 14 amino acids. Germline V lookup: CDR1 GTSNPN, CDR2 SVGIG (reference sequence). The chain's CDR3 is CAWTGLAGSGELFF. CDR3 DNA sequence: TGTGCCTGGACGGGACTAGCGGGGTCCGGGGAGCTGTTTTTT.